A single sample gave rise to the 3 T cell receptor beta chains below, sequenced in a study of blood T cell repertoires in COVID-19. TCRdb's table, derived via immunoSEQ multiplex PCR, lists solely in-frame clones and lacks some. The sample lists approximately 670,000 clones; 85% to 90% were seen once. Sequencing used peripheral blood. These receptors came from a woman younger than 30 with acute or convalescent COVID-19.

This CDR3 reads CASSLVGGWNEQYF. CDR3 DNA sequence: TGTGCCAGCAGCTTAGTAGGGGGCTGGAACGAGCAGTACTTC. V and J are TRBV11-2 and TRBJ2-7; 7 nucleotides align to TRBD1. J lost 5 bases, V lost 1 base, and 5 bases had no gene match. In germline, CDR1 is SGHAT, CDR2 FQNNGV. The CDR3 length is 14 residues. Looking up the rest from reference TRBV11-2 and TRBJ2-7 gives the full variable domain: EAGVAQSPRYKIIEKRQSVAFWCNPISGHATLYWYQQILGQGPKLLIQFQNNGVVDDSQLPKDRFSAERLKGVDSTLKIQPAKLEDSAVYLCASSLVGGWNEQYFGPGTRLTVT.

This clone turned up a few times. The chain recombines TRBV4-2 with TRBJ1-3; 8 bases map to TRBD1. The ends lost 1 base at V and 7 bases at J; junction bases unmatched: 15. CDR1 is LGHNA, CDR2 YNFKEQ, per germline. This CDR3 comprises 18 residues. CDR3 DNA: TGTGCCAGCAGCCAAGGACAGGGGACATATGAAAGCCGGAACACCATATATTTT. The encoded protein is CASSQGQGTYESRNTIYF.

The V call is TRBV7-6, the J call TRBJ2-2; D is perhaps TRBD1 (5 bases). There are 18 residues in the CDR3. Germline-derived CDR1 and CDR2 are SGHVS and FNYEAQ. Trimming shortened V by 1 base and J by 5 bases, and 20 bases separated the two germline ends. CDR3 coding DNA: TGTGCCAGCAGCTTAGTAGGGTTTTCGACAGCCCCAACCGGGGAGCTGTTTTTT. This codes for CASSLVGFSTAPTGELFF.